This passage covers 20 T cell receptor beta chains from one sample sequenced in a study of blood T cells in healthy people across ages. With a J-beta primer mix and a sample-barcoded 5' primer, a second PCR ran 7 to 11 cycles. TCRdb re-called the 5' RACE reads with MiXCR, one entry per CDR3 protein. The sample carries around 790,000 distinct CDR3 sequences, approximately 44% recorded once. Material: blood. The receptors here all came from a man aged 55 to 70 in good health.

This clonotype was counted between two and nine times. The CDR3 protein is CSARDPRQGPDTQYF. In nucleotides, the CDR3 is TGCAGTGCTAGAGATCCTAGACAGGGGCCAGATACGCAGTATTTT. The chain links TRBV20-1 to TRBJ2-3; 8 bases are a match to TRBD1. The CDR3 loop spans 15 amino acids. The junction had 6 bases not matched to a gene; V was cut back by 0 bases and J by 4 bases. Germline V CDR1 and CDR2: DFQATT, SNEGSKA (reference sequence).

In this sample, this clonotype turned up a few times. The chain is built from TRBV3-1 and TRBJ2-5, with D uncertain. The last part of the DNA fits TRBJ2-7 better; the J call may be wrong. The germline CDR1 and CDR2 sequences are LGHDT and YNNKEL (reference sequence). This CDR3 has 13 amino acids. CDR3 bases: TGTGCCAGCAGCCAAAGCGAATCGGGCGAGCAGTACTTC. Its protein product is CASSQSESGEQYF.

This clonotype was counted between two and nine times. V is TRBV28 and J is TRBJ2-1, with a possible D match to TRBD1 (5 bases). V was pared by 10 bases and J by 0 bases, with 10 bases between. Germline V lookup: CDR1 MDHEN, CDR2 SYDVKM. CDR3 length: 13 residues. The CDR3 bases are TGTGCCACCAGGGCCAACTCCTACAATGAGCAGTTCTTC. This translates into CATRANSYNEQFF.

This clonotype was detected a few times. V usage is TRBV25-1 and J usage is TRBJ2-3; TRBD1 matches at 10 bases. Germline V gene sequence: CDR1 MGHDK, CDR2 SYGVNS. The CDR3 is made up of 16 amino acids. Trimming cost V 3 bases and J 5 bases; bases outside gene matches: 8. The DNA for the CDR3 is TGTGCCAGCAGTGACCGGGACAGGGGAGGGAGAGATACGCAGTATTTT. Amino acid sequence: CASSDRDRGGRDTQYF. The full variable domain, its missing parts supplied by reference TRBV25-1 and TRBJ2-3, is EADIYQTPRYLVIGTGKKITLECSQTMGHDKMYWYQQDPGMELHLIHYSYGVNSTEKGDLSSESTVSRIRTEHFPLTLESARPSHTSQYLCASSDRDRGGRDTQYFGPGTRLTVL.

The chain carries TRBV10-3 and TRBJ2-1; TRBD2 agrees at 10 bases. The J segment lost 15 bases and the V segment lost 4 bases, leaving 21 bases of the junction unmatched. Germline V gene data show CDR1 as ENHRY and CDR2 as SYGVKD. The CDR3 spans 17 residues. The CDR3 reads CAISGPTWGSGGILSFF. CDR3 DNA: TGTGCCATCAGTGGTCCCACGTGGGGTAGCGGGGGGATTTTATCGTTCTTC.

In this sample, this clonotype turned up once. The V call is TRBV6-6, the J call TRBJ2-5, with D possibly TRBD2 on 6 matching bases. The end of the DNA aligns better with TRBJ2-7, so the J call may be wrong. CDR1 MNHNY and CDR2 SVGAGI come from the germline V gene (reference sequence). The CDR3 loop spans 12 amino acids. CDR3 sequence (DNA): TGTGCCAGCAGTTGGACTAATTACGAGCAGTACTTC. Translated: CASSWTNYEQYF.

The count of this clonotype is one. The chain combines TRBV2 with TRBJ2-2; perhaps TRBD1 as D (5 bases). There are 14 residues in the CDR3. The ends were cut back, 8 bases at V and 6 bases at J, with 16 bases in the middle. Germline lookup yields CDR1 SNHLY and CDR2 FYNNEI. The CDR3 loop reads CASSRTPGAGELFF. Here the CDR3 DNA reads TGTGCCAGCTCTAGGACACCTGGGGCCGGGGAGCTGTTTTTT.

The chain joins TRBV7-2 to TRBJ2-4, with a possible D match to TRBD1 (5 bases). In germline, CDR1 is SGHTA, CDR2 FQGNSA. V lost 2 bases, J lost 4 bases, and 21 bases lay in between. The CDR3 is made up of 18 amino acids. CDR3 in amino acids: CASSLTFPRQFSKNIQYF. The CDR3 coding sequence is TGTGCCAGCAGCTTAACTTTCCCGAGACAGTTCTCGAAAAACATTCAGTACTTC.

This clonotype was seen ten or more times. This rearrangement joins TRBV12-3 or TRBV12-4 to TRBJ2-1, with 10 bases that match TRBD2. V lost 4 bases to trimming and J lost 0 bases; unmatched junction nucleotides: 6. The CDR3 loop spans 17 amino acids. The CDR3 sequence: CASSSYSGGSSYNEQFF. In nucleotides, the CDR3 is TGTGCCAGCAGTTCGTATAGCGGGGGGAGCTCCTACAATGAGCAGTTCTTC.

This clonotype was observed a few times. The J gene is TRBJ2-5, the V gene TRBV13; D may be TRBD2 (5 bases). The CDR3 loop spans 15 amino acids. Germline V lookup: CDR1 PRHDT, CDR2 FYEKMQ (reference sequence). Trimming stripped 5 bases from V and 2 bases from J, with 15 bases between. For the CDR3, the DNA is TGTGCCAGCAGCACGAGGGCTAACAGACAAGAGACCCAGTACTTC. It translates to CASSTRANRQETQYF.

The chain links TRBV5-1 to TRBJ1-1; no clear D. Germline V gene lookup returns CDR1 SGHRS and CDR2 YFSETQ. The CDR3 extends over 14 amino acids. The ends were cut back, 0 bases at V and 0 bases at J, with 6 bases in the middle. CDR3 loop: CASSLENLNTEAFF. DNA for the CDR3: TGCGCCAGCAGCTTGGAGAATCTGAACACTGAAGCTTTCTTT.

The CDR3 protein is CASSWTDRGLNEQYF. CDR3 sequence (DNA): TGTGCCAGCAGTTGGACGGACAGGGGGCTCAATGAGCAGTACTTC. The chain carries TRBV6-5 and TRBJ2-5; 11 positions agree with TRBD1. The V and J ends lost 4 bases and 11 bases, in that order; junction bases with no gene match: 12. CDR1 is MNHEY, CDR2 SVGAGI, per germline. The CDR3 contains 15 residues.

This clonotype came up a few times. This chain links TRBV4-3 with TRBJ2-1; D not resolved. V lost 2 bases to trimming and J lost 12 bases, with 11 bases between them. The CDR3 contains 12 residues. Per germline, CDR1 LGHNA and CDR2 YSLEER. The CDR3: CASSQMGYGQFF. The CDR3 DNA sequence: TGCGCCAGCAGCCAAATGGGCTACGGGCAGTTCTTC.

The V and J genes are TRBV6-1 and TRBJ2-3; no clear D gene. Germline assignment: CDR1 MNHNS and CDR2 SASEGT. Trimming stripped 6 bases from V and 6 bases from J, with 10 bases between. The CDR3 is 12 amino acids. CDR3 sequence (DNA): TGTGCCAGCAGACCCCCCGTGGATACGCAGTATTTT. Residues: CASRPPVDTQYF.

The V gene is TRBV28, the J gene TRBJ1-1, with 10 nucleotides matching TRBD1. Germline CDR1 and CDR2: MDHEN and SYDVKM. This CDR3 contains 16 residues. Trimming at V came to 0 bases and at J to 1 base, leaving 2 bases not matched to a gene. The CDR3: CASSLWGQGWNTEAFF. The CDR3 DNA reads as TGTGCCAGCAGTTTATGGGGACAGGGGTGGAACACTGAAGCTTTCTTT.

V is TRBV20-1 and J is TRBJ1-2; no clear D. Trimming pared 8 bases from V and 4 bases from J, leaving 23 bases between. Germline-derived CDR1 and CDR2 are DFQATT and SNEGSKA (reference sequence). This CDR3 has 15 residues. DNA for the CDR3: TGCAGTACAACCTCCGGGGAGGGAGGTCCCTATGGCTACACCTTC. Residues: CSTTSGEGGPYGYTF.

The chain uses TRBV12-3 or TRBV12-4 and TRBJ2-7, with 12 nucleotides matching TRBD2. With V trimmed by 5 bases and J by 0 bases, 17 bases remained unmatched. The CDR3 has 20 amino acids. The CDR3 loop reads CASSPQGVTSGGSNSYEQYF. The CDR3 coding sequence is TGTGCCAGCAGTCCCCAGGGGGTGACTAGCGGGGGCTCAAACTCCTACGAGCAGTACTTC.

The CDR3 bases are TGCGCCAGCAGCCAAGGACCCCGGACAGGGGGCGGCGGCTACACCTTC. Translated: CASSQGPRTGGGGYTF. The V call is TRBV4-1, the J call TRBJ1-2; 11 bases match TRBD1. There are 16 residues in the CDR3. Germline CDR1 MGHRA, CDR2 YSYEKL. V was pared by 1 base and J by 8 bases, with 9 bases of the junction left unmatched.

This clonotype has at least ten counts. The junction differs from germline at one of its ends, possibly a read error. The chain has TRBV5-1 and TRBJ2-7; D possibly uses TRBD1 or TRBD2 (5 bases each). This CDR3 region has 13 residues. Germline V gene sequence: CDR1 SGHRS, CDR2 YFSETQ. The CDR3 loop is CASSFGGSYEQYF. The CDR3 DNA reads TGTGCCAGCAGCTTTGGGGGCTCCTACGAGCAGTACTTC. Full variable domain (missing parts from reference TRBV5-1 and TRBJ2-7): KAGVTQTPRYLIKTRGQQVTLSCSPISGHRSVSWYQQTPGQGLQFLFEYFSETQRNKGNFPGRFSGRQFSNSRSEMNVSTLELGDSALYLCASSFGGSYEQYFGPGTRLTVT.

The CDR3 DNA sequence: TGCGCCAGCAGCCAAGACGGCACTCTCTATGGCTACACCTTC. This translates into CASSQDGTLYGYTF. The V and J genes are TRBV4-1 and TRBJ1-2; D remains unclear. CDR1 and CDR2 (germline): MGHRA, YSYEKL. This CDR3 comprises 14 residues. The V gene lost 0 bases and the J gene lost 4 bases, with 9 bases spanning the gap.